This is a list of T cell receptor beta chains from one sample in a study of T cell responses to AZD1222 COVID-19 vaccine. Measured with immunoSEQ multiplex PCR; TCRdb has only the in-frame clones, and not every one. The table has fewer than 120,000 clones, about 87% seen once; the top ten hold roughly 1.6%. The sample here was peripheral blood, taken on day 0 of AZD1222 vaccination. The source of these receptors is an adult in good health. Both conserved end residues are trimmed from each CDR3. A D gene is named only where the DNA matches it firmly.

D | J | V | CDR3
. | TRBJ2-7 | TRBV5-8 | ASSYSGQTSYEQY
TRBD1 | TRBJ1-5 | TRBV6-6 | ASRLGTESNQPQH
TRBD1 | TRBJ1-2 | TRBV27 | ASRLTGQGVYANYGYT
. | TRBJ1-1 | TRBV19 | ASSIVAGANTEAF
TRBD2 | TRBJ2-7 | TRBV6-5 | ASSPRTSASYEQY
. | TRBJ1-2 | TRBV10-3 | AISEKGGYGYT
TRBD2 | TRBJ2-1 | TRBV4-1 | ASSRLTSGRGNEQF
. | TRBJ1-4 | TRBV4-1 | ASSQDKGRATNEKLF
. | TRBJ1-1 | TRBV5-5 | ASSLGPSLNTEAF
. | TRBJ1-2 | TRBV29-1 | SVEEGGYGYT
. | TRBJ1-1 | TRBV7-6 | ASSLGGFGGGRNTEAF
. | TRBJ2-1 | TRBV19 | ASSISGGAEQF
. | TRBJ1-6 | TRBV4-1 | ASSPPRIDNSPLH
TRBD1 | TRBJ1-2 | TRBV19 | ASSTTPGTGTYGYT
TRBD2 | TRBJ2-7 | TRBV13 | ASSLDVGGKWSYEQY
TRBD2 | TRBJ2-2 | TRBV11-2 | ASSLEVTSGRAGTGELF
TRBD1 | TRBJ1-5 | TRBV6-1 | ASSEGQNQPQH
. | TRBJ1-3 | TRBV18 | ASSPNTGGGNTIY
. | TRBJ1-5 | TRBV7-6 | ASSLTGGWNQPQH
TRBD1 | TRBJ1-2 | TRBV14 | ASSTDRGYGYT
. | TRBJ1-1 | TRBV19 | ASSIGSQNTEAF
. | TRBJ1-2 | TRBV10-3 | AISESNGGGYT
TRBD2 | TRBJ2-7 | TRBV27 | ASSQGSGRGHYEQY
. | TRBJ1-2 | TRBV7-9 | ASRGLSRGNYGYT
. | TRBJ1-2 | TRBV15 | ATSRDQGYGYT
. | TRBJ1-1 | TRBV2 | ASSEGRYTEAF
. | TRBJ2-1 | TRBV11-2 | ASSLGALKNEQF
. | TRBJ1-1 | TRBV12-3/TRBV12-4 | ASSHGASEAF
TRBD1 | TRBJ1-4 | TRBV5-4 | ASSRQGGTNEKLF
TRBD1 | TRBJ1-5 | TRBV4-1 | ASSQRDRGLTGNQPQH
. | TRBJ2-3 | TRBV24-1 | ATSDSASTQY
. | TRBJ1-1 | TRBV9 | ASSKTLGTEAF
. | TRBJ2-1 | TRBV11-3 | ASSFGRTISYNEQF
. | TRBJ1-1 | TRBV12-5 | ASGSPEQSGTEAF
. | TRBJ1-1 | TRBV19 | ASGGRTEAF
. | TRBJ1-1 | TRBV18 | ASSLPSNTEAF
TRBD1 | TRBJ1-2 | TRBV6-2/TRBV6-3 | ASSYGTGTGGPIDYGYT
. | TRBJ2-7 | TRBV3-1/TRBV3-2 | ASSQGPRGPYEQY
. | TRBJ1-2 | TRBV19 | ASSKDGGSNYGYT
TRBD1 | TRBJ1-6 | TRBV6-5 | ASSYEAGGYNSPLH
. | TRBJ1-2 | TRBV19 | ASSIDLAEVGYGYT
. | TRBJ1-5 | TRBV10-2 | ASRETGFGLNQPQH